This TCR beta chain stems from a study of blood T cell repertoires in COVID-19. How the authors handled the data: Reference gene primer amplification yielded estimated nucleated cell counts. Libraries were prepared by immunoSEQ multiplex PCR; TCRdb keeps only in-frame clonotypes and omits some of them. V, J and clone size are those of that table, while D and trimming were read from the DNA. The table has around 100,000 clones, 75% to 85% seen once; the top ten hold roughly 7.9%. V was cut by 6 bases and J by 4 bases, with 22 bases left in between. The CDR3 has 17 residues. From germline, CDR1 is ENHRY and CDR2 SYGVKD.

V is TRBV10-3 and J is TRBJ1-5; D is possibly TRBD1 (6 bases). This receptor was taken from a man aged 70-80 years with acute or convalescent COVID-19. The sequenced sample was peripheral blood. CDR3 nucleotides: TGTGCCATCAGCGAGGGGAGCGGGACATATAAAAATCAGCCCCAGCATTTT. Amino acids: CAISEGSGTYKNQPQHF.